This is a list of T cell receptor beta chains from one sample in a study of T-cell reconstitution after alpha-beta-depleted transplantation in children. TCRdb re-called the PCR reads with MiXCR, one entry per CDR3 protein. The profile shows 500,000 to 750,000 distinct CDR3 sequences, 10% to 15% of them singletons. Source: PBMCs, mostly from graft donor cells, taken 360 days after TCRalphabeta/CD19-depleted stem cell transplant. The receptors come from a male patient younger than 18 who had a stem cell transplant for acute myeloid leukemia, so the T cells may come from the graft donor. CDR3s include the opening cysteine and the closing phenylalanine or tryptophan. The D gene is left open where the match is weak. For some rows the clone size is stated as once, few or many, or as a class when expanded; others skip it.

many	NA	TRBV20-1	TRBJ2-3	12	TGCAGTGCTAGGGGGGGATGGAATACGCAGTATTTT	CSARGGWNTQYF
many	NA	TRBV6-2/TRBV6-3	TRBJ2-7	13	TGTGCCAGCAAAGGACTACCCGAGGGCGAGCAGTACTTC	CASKGLPEGEQYF
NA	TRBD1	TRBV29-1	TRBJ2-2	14	TGCAGCGTATTCAGGGGGCTGAACACCGGGGAGCTGTTTTTT	CSVFRGLNTGELFF
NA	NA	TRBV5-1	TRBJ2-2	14	TGCGCCAGCAGACCGGGACACAACACCGGGGAGCTGTTTTTT	CASRPGHNTGELFF
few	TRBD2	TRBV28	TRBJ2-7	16	TGTGCCAGCAGTTTAGTCTTAGCGGGAGGGCCCTACGAGCAGTACTTC	CASSLVLAGGPYEQYF
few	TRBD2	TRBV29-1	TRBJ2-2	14	TGCAGCGTTGAAGGCCCCGGGAGGGCCGGGGAGCTGTTTTTT	CSVEGPGRAGELFF
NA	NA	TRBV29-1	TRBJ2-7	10	TGCAGCGTTGAAGAGGGTGGGCAGTACTTC	CSVEEGGQYF
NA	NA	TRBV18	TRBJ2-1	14	TGTGCCAGCTCACCTTTGGACTACCCGAATGAGCAGTTCTTC	CASSPLDYPNEQFF
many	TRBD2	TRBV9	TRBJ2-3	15	TGTGCCAGCAGCGTTTCGGCTAGCGGAACAGATACGCAGTATTTT	CASSVSASGTDTQYF
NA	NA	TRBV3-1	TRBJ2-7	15	TGTGCCAGCAGCCAAGGAGTGGCCAGTCTAGGGGAGCAGTACTTC	CASSQGVASLGEQYF
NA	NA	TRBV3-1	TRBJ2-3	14	TGTGCCAGCACAATAGCACCCTTCAGGGATACGCAGTATTTT	CASTIAPFRDTQYF
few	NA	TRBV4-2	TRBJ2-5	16	TGTGCCAGCAGCTTGACAAGGCTAACCCCGGGGGAGACCCAGTACTTC	CASSLTRLTPGETQYF
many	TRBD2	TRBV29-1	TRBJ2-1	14	TGCAGCGTTTCTAGCGGGAGGTCTTCCAATGAGCAGTTCTTC	CSVSSGRSSNEQFF
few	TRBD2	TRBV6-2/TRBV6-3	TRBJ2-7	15	TGTGCCAGCAGTCTTTCTAGCGGGATCCCCTACGAGCAGTACTTC	CASSLSSGIPYEQYF
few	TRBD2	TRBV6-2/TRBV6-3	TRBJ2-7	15	TGTGCCAGCCGGGGACTAGCGGGAGCCGATTACGAGCAGTACTTC	CASRGLAGADYEQYF
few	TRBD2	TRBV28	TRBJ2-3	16	TGTGCCAGCAGTCTCCTACTAGCGGGAGCCAAAGATACGCAGTATTTT	CASSLLLAGAKDTQYF
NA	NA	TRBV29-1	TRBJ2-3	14	TGCAGCGTTGAGGGGCAGGGTCACACAGATACGCAGTATTTT	CSVEGQGHTDTQYF
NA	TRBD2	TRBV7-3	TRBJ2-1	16	TGTGCCAGCAGCTCCGGGACTATCGACTCCTACAATGAGCAGTTCTTC	CASSSGTIDSYNEQFF
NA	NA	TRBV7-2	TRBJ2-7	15	TGTGCCAGCAGCTTAGCGCTACTAGCCAGCTACGAGCAGTACTTC	CASSLALLASYEQYF
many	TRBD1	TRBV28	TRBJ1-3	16	TGTGCCAGCAGCCTAGGGACAGGGGGGATTGGAAACACCATATATTTT	CASSLGTGGIGNTIYF
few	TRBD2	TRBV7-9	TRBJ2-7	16	TGTGCCAGCAGCCTACCAACCGGACTAGGCGGTTACGAGCAGTACTTC	CASSLPTGLGGYEQYF
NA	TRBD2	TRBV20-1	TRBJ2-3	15	TGCAGTGCTAGAGGGGGCGGGAGGGAAACAGATACGCAGTATTTT	CSARGGGRETDTQYF
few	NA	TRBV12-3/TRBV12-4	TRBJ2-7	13	TGTGCCAGCAGTTCACACTCTTACTACGAGCAGTACTTC	CASSSHSYYEQYF
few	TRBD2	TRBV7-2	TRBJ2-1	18	TGTGCCAGCAGCTTAAACCAACTAGCGGGATGGGCCTACAATGAGCAGTTCTTC	CASSLNQLAGWAYNEQFF
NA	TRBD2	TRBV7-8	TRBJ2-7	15	TGTGCCAGCAGCTTTACCGGGACTAGGATCTACGAGCAGTACTTC	CASSFTGTRIYEQYF
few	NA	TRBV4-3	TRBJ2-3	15	TGCGCCAGCAGCCAAGAGGGCGGTAGTCCAGATACGCAGTATTTT	CASSQEGGSPDTQYF
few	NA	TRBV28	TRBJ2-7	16	TGTGCCAGCAGTCTCTCCCCCCAGGGAAATGGTTACGAGCAGTACTTC	CASSLSPQGNGYEQYF
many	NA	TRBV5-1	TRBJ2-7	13	TGCGCCAGCAGCTTCCCCGGGACCTACGAGCAGTACTTC	CASSFPGTYEQYF
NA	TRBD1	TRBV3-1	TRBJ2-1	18	TGTGCCAGCAGCCAACAATCAAAGTGGACAGGGGCCTACAATGAGCAGTTCTTC	CASSQQSKWTGAYNEQFF
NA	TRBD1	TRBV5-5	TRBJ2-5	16	TGTGCCAGCAGCTTGGGGGACAGGGGGCGATCGGAGACCCAGTACTTC	CASSLGDRGRSETQYF
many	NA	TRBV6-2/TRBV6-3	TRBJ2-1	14	TGTGCCAGCAGTTACGTTGGGGGTGGGAGTGAGCAGTTCTTC	CASSYVGGGSEQFF
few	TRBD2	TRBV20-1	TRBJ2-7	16	TGCAGTGCTAGAGACCTCACGACTAGCAACATCTACGAGCAGTACTTC	CSARDLTTSNIYEQYF
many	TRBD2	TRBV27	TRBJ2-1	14	TGTGCCAGCAGAAGGACTAGCGGGTACAATGAGCAGTTCTTC	CASRRTSGYNEQFF
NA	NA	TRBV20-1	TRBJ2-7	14	TGCAGTGCTCATACAGGGTCTCCATTCTACGAGCAGTACTTC	CSAHTGSPFYEQYF
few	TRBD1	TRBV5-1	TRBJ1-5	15	TGCGCCAGCAGCCGAGGGGTGACAGGGGATCAGCCCCAGCATTTT	CASSRGVTGDQPQHF
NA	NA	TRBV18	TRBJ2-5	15	TGTGCCAGCTCACCAGTCCCCGGGGTCGGGGAGACCCAGTACTTC	CASSPVPGVGETQYF
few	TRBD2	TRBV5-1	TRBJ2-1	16	TGCGCCAGCAGCTACCCCCTAGCGGGAGGGGACAATGAGCAGTTCTTC	CASSYPLAGGDNEQFF
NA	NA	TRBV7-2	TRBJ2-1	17	TGTGCCAGCAGCTTAGCGGGGCGAGTCCTATCCTACAATGAGCAGTTCTTC	CASSLAGRVLSYNEQFF
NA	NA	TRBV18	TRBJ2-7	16	TGTGCCAGCTCACCACCGATTAGCAGCAATTCCTACGAGCAGTACTTC	CASSPPISSNSYEQYF
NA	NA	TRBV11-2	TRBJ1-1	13	TGTGCCAGCAGCTTAGTGGGGAGGGCTGAAGCTTTCTTT	CASSLVGRAEAFF
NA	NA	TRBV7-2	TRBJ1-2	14	TGTGCCAGCAGCATCACGGGATTGAACTATGGCTACACCTTC	CASSITGLNYGYTF
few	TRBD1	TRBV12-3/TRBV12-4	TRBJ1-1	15	TGTGCCAGCAGTTTAAGAGGGGGCAGGGACACTGAAGCTTTCTTT	CASSLRGGRDTEAFF
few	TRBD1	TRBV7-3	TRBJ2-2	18	TGTGCCAGCAGCTTAAGGGTCCGGGACAGCCTCGCAAGCGGGGAGCTGTTTTTT	CASSLRVRDSLASGELFF
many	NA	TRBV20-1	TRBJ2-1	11	TGCAGTGCTAGGGGCGAGAATGAGCAGTTCTTC	CSARGENEQFF
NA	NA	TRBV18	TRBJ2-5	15	TGTGCCAGCTCCAAAGCACCGGACAGACAAGAGACCCAGTACTTC	CASSKAPDRQETQYF
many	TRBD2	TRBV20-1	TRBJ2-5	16	TGCAGTGCTAGACGCGGACTAGCGGGAGCAGGAGAGACCCAGTACTTC	CSARRGLAGAGETQYF
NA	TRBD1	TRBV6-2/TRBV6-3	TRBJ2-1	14	TGTGCCAGCAGGGCGGGACAGGGGTTTAGTGAGCAGTTCTTC	CASRAGQGFSEQFF
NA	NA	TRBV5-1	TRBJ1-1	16	TGCGCCAGCAGCCCGCAACGAACATCACCGAACACTGAAGCTTTCTTT	CASSPQRTSPNTEAFF
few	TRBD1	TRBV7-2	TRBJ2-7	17	TGTGCCAGCAGCTTAAAATTGGGGACAGGGGTTATCTACGAGCAGTACTTC	CASSLKLGTGVIYEQYF
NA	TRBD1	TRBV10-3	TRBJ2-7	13	TGTGCCATCAGGGGACAGTCCTCCTACGAGCAGTACTTC	CAIRGQSSYEQYF
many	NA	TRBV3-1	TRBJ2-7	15	TGTGCCAGCAGTCCCGGGACGAAGGCGCTTTACGAGCAGTACTTC	CASSPGTKALYEQYF
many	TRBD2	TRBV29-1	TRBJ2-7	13	TGCAGCGTTGACAGCGGGAGCTCCTACGAGCAGTACTTC	CSVDSGSSYEQYF
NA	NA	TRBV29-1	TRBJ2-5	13	TGCAGCGTGCCGACCCGGGGCCTAGAGACCCAGTACTTC	CSVPTRGLETQYF
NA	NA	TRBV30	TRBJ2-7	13	TGTGCCTGGAGTGAAAGGGCCACCTACGAGCAGTACTTC	CAWSERATYEQYF
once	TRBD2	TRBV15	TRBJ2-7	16	TGTGCCACCAGCAGAGATCTAGCGGGAGGACTGTACGAGCAGTACTTC	CATSRDLAGGLYEQYF